What follows are 18 T cell receptor beta chains derived from one specimen sequenced in a study of cytomegalovirus exposure and HLA in healthy donors. The PCR contained 60 Vbeta and 13 Jbeta primers. Only in-frame clones appear in the TCRdb table, and some are missing; sequencing was by immunoSEQ multiplex PCR. The sample lists roughly 200,000 clones, roughly 85% seen once, with 3.5% to 5% in the top ten. The sequenced sample consisted of PBMCs. The receptors stem from a woman in her 30s in good health and CMV-seropositive.

The chain joins TRBV11-2 to TRBJ2-5; 7 positions match TRBD1. The CDR3 runs 17 residues. The ends lost 6 bases at V and 5 bases at J; junction bases unmatched: 18. CDR1 is SGHAT and CDR2 is FQNNGV in the germline V gene. This CDR3 is CASSRTTGEIGGETQYF. The CDR3 bases are TGTGCCAGCAGTCGAACTACAGGGGAGATAGGCGGGGAGACCCAGTACTTC.

The chain links TRBV4-2 to TRBJ2-5; 7 nucleotides match TRBD1. CDR1 and CDR2 from the germline V gene are LGHNA and YNFKEQ. CDR3 size: 16 residues. Unmatched junction bases numbered 5, after V lost 0 bases and J lost 1 base. DNA for the CDR3: TGTGCCAGCAGCCAAGAGGGACAGTCCCCCCAAGAGACCCAGTACTTC. Translating it yields CASSQEGQSPQETQYF.

The rearrangement joins TRBV5-5 to TRBJ2-7; the match to TRBD1 covers 8 bases. The CDR3 loop spans 14 amino acids. The junction had 3 bases not matched to a gene; V was cut back by 1 base and J by 3 bases. The germline V gene encodes CDR1 SGHKS and CDR2 YYEKEE (reference sequence). CDR3 sequence reads: CASSLRDRGYEQYF. The CDR3 DNA reads TGTGCCAGCAGCTTGAGAGACAGGGGCTACGAGCAGTACTTC.

This clone has a handful of counts. This rearrangement joins TRBV5-1 to TRBJ2-6; 7 bases align to TRBD2. This CDR3 comprises 16 residues. J gave up 0 bases and V 0 bases, and 0 bases lay outside the gene matches. Germline V lookup: CDR1 SGHRS, CDR2 YFSETQ. The CDR3 here is CASSLAGGSGANVLTF. CDR3 bases: TGCGCCAGCAGCTTGGCGGGGGGCTCTGGGGCCAACGTCCTGACTTTC.

The V and J genes are TRBV5-6 and TRBJ2-4; maybe TRBD1 (7 bases). Per germline, CDR1 SGHDT and CDR2 YYEEEE. The ends were cut back, 3 bases at V and 0 bases at J, with 19 bases in the middle. The CDR3 has 18 residues. The CDR3 DNA is TGTGCCAGCAGCTCGGCGGGGACAGCAGCACTAGCCAAAAACATTCAGTACTTC. Residues: CASSSAGTAALAKNIQYF.

V gene TRBV7-9 combines with J gene TRBJ2-7; the match to TRBD1 covers 11 bases. Looked up from germline, CDR1 is SEHNR and CDR2 is FQNEAQ (reference sequence). The CDR3 is 15 amino acids. J gave up 0 bases and V 3 bases, and 1 base lay outside the gene matches. The chain's CDR3 is CASSFGTGGSYEQYF. For the CDR3, the DNA is TGTGCCAGCAGCTTTGGGACAGGGGGCTCCTACGAGCAGTACTTC.

The chain combines TRBV5-4 with TRBJ2-5; D unresolved. The DNA end favors TRBJ2-7, so the J call may be wrong. The CDR3 runs 13 residues. Per the germline V gene, CDR1 is SGHNT and CDR2 is YYREEE (reference sequence). For the CDR3, the DNA is TGTGCCAGCAGCTTGGACTTTAACTACGAGCAGTACTTC. It codes for CASSLDFNYEQYF.

Only one count was recorded for this clone. The CDR3 reads CASSWGGTGTYEQYF. The CDR3 nucleotides are TGCGCCAGCAGCTGGGGGGGGACAGGGACCTACGAGCAGTACTTC. The rearrangement joins TRBV5-1 to TRBJ2-5, with 9 bases identical to TRBD1. The J call may not be correct, given that the DNA end is closer to TRBJ2-7. This CDR3 region has 15 residues. CDR1 SGHRS and CDR2 YFSETQ come from the germline V gene.

The chain is built from TRBV4-1 and TRBJ1-4; TRBD1 might be the D (5 bases). The V gene's germline CDR1 is MGHRA and CDR2 YSYEKL. This CDR3 is built from 18 residues. V dropped 3 bases and J dropped 2 bases, with 19 bases sitting between them. In nucleotides, the CDR3 is TGCGCCAGCAGCCAGGGGGGGTATTTAATTGTCACTAATGAAAAACTGTTTTTT. Amino acid sequence: CASSQGGYLIVTNEKLFF.

This rearrangement joins TRBV7-7 to TRBJ2-1; 9 bases are a match to TRBD2. CDR3 length: 15 amino acids. Germline trimming cut 2 bases from V and 8 bases from J; bases unmatched to any gene: 7. Germline lookup yields CDR1 SSHAT and CDR2 FNYEAQ (reference sequence). The CDR3 nucleotides are TGTGCCAGCAGCTTAAGGGCGGGGGGGCCGTATGAGCAGTTCTTC. Its translation: CASSLRAGGPYEQFF.

V usage is TRBV7-8 and J usage is TRBJ2-5, with D perhaps matching TRBD2 (7 bases). The CDR3 is 14 amino acids. V was cut by 4 bases and J by 7 bases, with 16 bases left in between. Germline CDR1 reads SGHVS; CDR2 reads FQNEAQ. CDR3 bases: TGTGCCAGCAGCTACGGGGGGCGTGGGGGGACCCAGTACTTC. Translation gives CASSYGGRGGTQYF. The complete variable domain, with remaining parts taken from reference TRBV7-8 and TRBJ2-5, reads GAGVSQSPRYKVAKRGQDVALRCDPISGHVSLFWYQQALGQGPEFLTYFQNEAQLDKSGLPSDRFFAERPEGSVSTLKIQRTQQEDSAVYLCASSYGGRGGTQYFGPGTRLLVL.

The V and J genes are TRBV12-5 and TRBJ1-2; perhaps TRBD1 as D (5 bases). Germline V gives CDR1 LGHNT, CDR2 FRNRAP. Trimming left V 7 bases short and J 4 bases short, with 19 bases between. The CDR3 extends over 15 amino acids. CDR3 region: CASALGGVGGYGYTF. CDR3 sequence (DNA): TGTGCTAGTGCCCTCGGGGGGGTCGGTGGCTATGGCTACACCTTC.

The chain links TRBV6-1 to TRBJ1-5; TRBD1 is a possible D gene (5 bases). The CDR3 spans 14 residues. Trimming pared 7 bases from V and 2 bases from J, leaving 12 bases between. In germline, CDR1 is MNHNS, CDR2 SASEGT. Written as DNA, the CDR3 is TGTGCCAGCACCGAAGGAGGGGGCAATCAGCCCCAGCATTTT. Translation gives CASTEGGGNQPQHF.

This clone was observed a few times. V gene TRBV10-2 combines with J gene TRBJ1-2; the match to TRBD1 covers 10 bases. In germline, CDR1 is WSHSY, CDR2 SAAADI. V lost 8 bases and J lost 2; bases outside the gene matches: 2. The CDR3 totals 13 residues. In DNA form, the CDR3 reads TGCGCCAGCTCGGACAGGGGGAACTATGGCTACACCTTC. The encoded protein is CASSDRGNYGYTF.

The chain employs TRBV6-5 and TRBJ1-2; D is undetermined. Per germline, CDR1 MNHEY and CDR2 SVGAGI. CDR3 length equals 12 residues. Trimming removed 6 bases from V and 3 bases from J, with 8 bases in between. The CDR3 DNA sequence: TGTGCCAGCAGAGGAGGATACTATGGCTACACCTTC. It is translated as CASRGGYYGYTF.

The chain joins TRBV2 to TRBJ1-2, with D tentatively TRBD1 (6 bases). The CDR3 spans 14 residues. CDR1 is SNHLY and CDR2 is FYNNEI in the germline V gene. V lost 6 bases and J 8 bases, leaving 19 bases between the germline ends. CDR3 loop: CASRPTGYTQGYTF. CDR3 nucleotides: TGTGCCAGCAGACCGACAGGATACACGCAGGGCTACACCTTC.

For this clone: This same CDR3 is encoded by further DNA sequences in the sample. CDR3 DNA: TGCGCCAGCAGTCAATTAACAGGGAGCTCCTACGAGCAGTACTTC. Translating gives CASSQLTGSSYEQYF. The chain employs TRBV4-3 and TRBJ2-7, with TRBD1 as a possible D gene (6 bases). The V gene's germline CDR1 is LGHNA and CDR2 YSLEER. The CDR3 consists of 15 residues. Deletions cut 6 bases from V and 0 bases from J, with 15 bases between.

The rearrangement links TRBV7-9 to TRBJ2-5, with 7 nucleotides matching TRBD1. The CDR3 contains 16 residues. The germline gives CDR1 SEHNR, CDR2 FQNEAQ (reference sequence). With V trimmed by 3 bases and J by 4 bases, 11 bases remained unmatched. CDR3 in DNA: TGTGCCAGCAGCTTCCCCCAGACAGGGTTAGGAGAGACCCAGTACTTC. Translating it yields CASSFPQTGLGETQYF.